A single sample gave rise to the 27 T cell receptor beta chains below, sequenced in a study of CD8 T cells in ankylosing spondylitis. Study-level findings and limits: There was a TCR beta motif, made of several highly homologous variants, that appeared characteristic of ankylosing spondylitis blood.

TCRdb re-called the 5' RACE reads through MiXCR, storing one row per CDR3 protein. The data hold about 700,000 distinct CDR3 sequences, with around 19% observed a single time. Antigens for these TCRs are unknown. Material: blood, either unsorted or a sorted T cell fraction (not recorded which). These receptor sequences come from a male donor with ankylosing spondylitis.

The genes are TRBV28 and TRBJ2-7, with D perhaps matching TRBD2 (6 bases). Trimming shortened V by 4 bases and J by 0 bases, and 16 bases separated the two germline ends. The CDR3 runs 16 residues. CDR1 MDHEN and CDR2 SYDVKM come from the germline V gene. CDR3 DNA: TGTGCCAGCAGTTCCCCTAGCGTCCCTAACTCCTACGAGCAGTACTTC. Translated, it gives CASSSPSVPNSYEQYF. The variable domain in full, with the rest retrieved from reference TRBV28 and TRBJ2-7, is DVKVTQSSRYLVKRTGEKVFLECVQDMDHENMFWYRQDPGLGLRLIYFSYDVKMKEKGDIPEGYSVSREKKERFSLILESASTNQTSMYLCASSSPSVPNSYEQYFGPGTRLTVT.

This clonotype was detected ten times or more. The chain carries TRBV20-1 and TRBJ1-4; weak D call: TRBD1 (6 bases). This CDR3 contains 15 residues. V lost 0 bases and J 4 bases, leaving 12 bases between the germline ends. Germline lookup yields CDR1 DFQATT and CDR2 SNEGSKA (reference sequence). In nucleotides, the CDR3 is TGCAGTGCTAGAGATGCCAGGGGCTTTAATGAAAAACTGTTTTTT. This encodes CSARDARGFNEKLFF.

This clonotype turned up a few times. The chain has TRBV27 and TRBJ2-1; 7 positions agree with TRBD1. The V segment lost 3 bases and the J segment 4 bases; nucleotides outside the gene matches: 6. The CDR3 totals 15 residues. CDR1 and CDR2 (germline): MNHEY, SMNVEV (reference sequence). The CDR3 DNA follows: TGTGCCAGCAGTTTGACAGGGATCGTATACAATGAGCAGTTCTTC. Translated: CASSLTGIVYNEQFF.

This clonotype was found a few times. The J gene is TRBJ1-2, the V gene TRBV29-1, with D hard to call. CDR1 is SQVTM and CDR2 is ANQGSEA in the germline V gene. The V end lost 5 bases, the J end lost 7 bases, and 14 bases lay between the germline ends. The CDR3 is 12 amino acids. CDR3 protein: CSVLGNWLGYTF. DNA of the CDR3: TGCAGCGTTTTAGGGAACTGGCTTGGCTACACCTTC.

This clonotype has just a few counts. The chain couples TRBV29-1 to TRBJ2-1; 9 bases fit TRBD2. This CDR3 comprises 16 residues. In germline, CDR1 is SQVTM, CDR2 ANQGSEA. CDR3 sequence (DNA): TGCAGTGCTCAGCGGGAGGTAGTTTTTGTGAACAATGAGCAGTTCTTC. Translated, it gives CSAQREVVFVNNEQFF.

This chain links TRBV5-1 with TRBJ1-1, with D possibly TRBD1 on 6 matching bases. Trimming left V 2 bases short and J 0 bases short, with 14 bases between. The length of the CDR3 is 16 residues. The germline V gene has CDR1 SGHRS and CDR2 YFSETQ. CDR3 protein: CASSLSVDRLNTEAFF. CDR3 DNA: TGCGCCAGCAGCTTATCAGTGGACAGACTGAACACTGAAGCTTTCTTT.

The gene calls are TRBV11-2 and TRBJ2-2, with D tentatively TRBD2 (6 bases). The CDR3 has 11 amino acids. In germline, CDR1 is SGHAT, CDR2 FQNNGV. V lost 6 bases and J 13 bases, leaving 12 bases between the germline ends. The chain's CDR3 is CASSGGWGLFF. CDR3 nucleotide sequence: TGTGCCAGCAGTGGGGGGTGGGGGCTGTTTTTT.

CDR3 sequence: CSARDRGGESGNTIYF. As DNA, the CDR3 is TGCAGTGCTAGAGATCGCGGAGGGGAGTCTGGAAACACCATATATTTT. This chain links TRBV20-1 with TRBJ1-3, with a weak D call TRBD1 (5 bases). CDR3 size: 16 residues. Between the trimmed V and J ends, which lost 0 bases and 1 base, there was a span of 13 bases. CDR1 and CDR2 (germline): DFQATT, SNEGSKA (reference sequence).

The chain recombines TRBV18 with TRBJ1-2; D ambiguous. This CDR3 spans 14 amino acids. Germline CDR1 reads KGHSH; CDR2 reads LQKENI. Trimming cost V 4 bases and J 6 bases, with 15 bases left between them. CDR3 region: CASSLLGEEHGYTF. The CDR3 DNA reads as TGTGCCAGCTCACTTCTGGGTGAGGAGCATGGCTACACCTTC.

The chain uses TRBV3-1 and TRBJ2-7, with a weak D call TRBD2 (6 bases). V lost 1 base, J lost 5 bases, and 9 bases lay in between. The CDR3 runs to 13 residues. Germline CDR1 LGHDT, CDR2 YNNKEL (reference sequence). This CDR3 reads CASSQAGVHEQYF. CDR3 in DNA: TGTGCCAGCAGCCAAGCGGGAGTCCACGAGCAGTACTTC.

The V gene is TRBV20-1, the J gene TRBJ1-1, with TRBD1 matching over 7 bases. The J segment lost 6 bases and the V segment lost 1 base, leaving 5 bases of the junction unmatched. CDR1 DFQATT and CDR2 SNEGSKA come from the germline V gene (reference sequence). This CDR3 has 13 residues. In DNA, the CDR3 is TGCAGTGCTAGAGCAGGGGGGTGGTCTGAAGCTTTCTTT. Amino acids: CSARAGGWSEAFF.

There are a few counts of this clonotype. The rearrangement joins TRBV2 to TRBJ1-1; D gene uncertain. The CDR3 has 14 residues. From germline, CDR1 is SNHLY and CDR2 FYNNEI. The V and J ends lost 4 bases and 1 base respectively, with 10 bases between them. The CDR3 DNA sequence: TGTGCCAGCAGTGTTCTAGCAGGGAACACTGAAGCTTTCTTT. Encoded protein: CASSVLAGNTEAFF.

The rearrangement uses TRBV7-2 and TRBJ1-2, with 7 bases fitting TRBD1. The CDR3 is 14 residues long. CDR1 and CDR2 from the germline V gene are SGHTA and FQGNSA. With V trimmed by 5 bases and J by 6 bases, 9 bases remained unmatched. The CDR3 DNA reads TGTGCCAGCAGCCTGCCGGGACAGCTCAATGGCTACACCTTC. Its translation is CASSLPGQLNGYTF.

This chain connects TRBV20-1 to TRBJ2-5, with D perhaps matching TRBD2 (6 bases). Germline CDR1 DFQATT, CDR2 SNEGSKA (reference sequence). The CDR3 sequence is 14 residues long. V gave up 6 bases and J gave up 1 base, with 15 bases separating them. DNA of the CDR3: TGCAGTGCCACACCCCGGGGACTCCAAGAGACCCAGTACTTC. This sequence encodes CSATPRGLQETQYF.

V and J are TRBV11-2 and TRBJ2-7; 8 nucleotides line up with TRBD2. The V segment lost 3 bases and the J segment 6 bases; nucleotides outside the gene matches: 7. This CDR3 is 14 amino acids long. Germline CDR1 is SGHAT and CDR2 is FQNNGV. For the CDR3, the DNA is TGTGCCAGCAGCTTTGGTAGCGGGGTTTCCGAGCAGTACTTC. Amino acid sequence: CASSFGSGVSEQYF.

This clonotype was seen more than once but under ten times. The chain has TRBV11-2 and TRBJ2-5; 10 positions agree with TRBD1. V lost 5 bases and J lost 5; bases outside the gene matches: 14. The CDR3 runs to 17 residues. Germline CDR1 reads SGHAT; CDR2 reads FQNNGV. CDR3 loop: CASSLTGRQGAWETQYF. For the CDR3, the DNA is TGTGCCAGCAGCCTAACGGGGCGACAGGGGGCATGGGAGACCCAGTACTTC.

The chain uses TRBV12-3 or TRBV12-4 and TRBJ1-2; D gene ambiguous. The CDR3 runs to 13 residues. The germline V and J ends were trimmed by 2 bases and 7 bases, with 11 bases remaining between them. As DNA, the CDR3 is TGTGCCAGCAGTTTACTCCCAGGTGGTGGCTACACCTTC. This encodes CASSLLPGGGYTF.

The chain recombines TRBV7-2 with TRBJ2-2; D is uncertain. The CDR3 runs to 13 residues. CDR1 SGHTA and CDR2 FQGNSA come from the germline V gene. Trimming left V 1 base short and J 5 bases short, with 5 bases between. In nucleotides, the CDR3 is TGTGCCAGCAGCTTAGGGCAGACCGGGGAGCTGTTTTTT. This encodes CASSLGQTGELFF. The variable domain in full, with the rest retrieved from reference TRBV7-2 and TRBJ2-2, is GAGVSQSPSNKVTEKGKDVELRCDPISGHTALYWYRQSLGQGLEFLIYFQGNSAPDKSGLPSDRFSAERTGGSVSTLTIQRTQQEDSAVYLCASSLGQTGELFFGEGSRLTVL.

The chain links TRBV6-5 to TRBJ2-5; tentative D call: TRBD1 (5 bases). V was shortened by 2 bases and J by 7 bases, with 14 bases between the two germline ends. There are 14 residues in the CDR3. Germline-derived CDR1 and CDR2 are MNHEY and SVGAGI. The CDR3, as DNA: TGTGCCAGCAGTTACGGGGCAGCTGAAGGGACCCAGTACTTC. It translates to CASSYGAAEGTQYF.

This clonotype has at least ten counts. V is TRBV5-1 and J is TRBJ2-5, with D unresolved. The germline V gene encodes CDR1 SGHRS and CDR2 YFSETQ. V shed 7 bases and J shed 1 base, with 5 bases lying between them. The CDR3 spans 11 residues. CDR3 residues: CASGVQETQYF. DNA for the CDR3: TGCGCCAGCGGGGTCCAAGAGACCCAGTACTTC. Supplemented by reference TRBV5-1 and TRBJ2-5, the full variable domain reads KAGVTQTPRYLIKTRGQQVTLSCSPISGHRSVSWYQQTPGQGLQFLFEYFSETQRNKGNFPGRFSGRQFSNSRSEMNVSTLELGDSALYLCASGVQETQYFGPGTRLLVL.

In this sample, this clonotype turned up a few times. The chain is built from TRBV5-1 and TRBJ2-7; 9 bases align to TRBD2. The trim removed 5 bases at V and 3 bases at J, leaving 6 bases unmatched. This CDR3 spans 14 amino acids. Germline loops: CDR1 SGHRS, CDR2 YFSETQ. The CDR3, as DNA: TGCGCCAGCAGGGTCTTTAGCGGGAGCTACGAGCAGTACTTC. Amino acids: CASRVFSGSYEQYF.

This sequence joins TRBV11-2 and TRBJ2-7, with 7 bases fitting TRBD1. Per the germline V gene, CDR1 is SGHAT and CDR2 is FQNNGV. CDR3 length: 14 amino acids. V shed 7 bases, J shed 6 bases, and the junction held 12 bases outside the gene matches. The CDR3 nucleotides are TGTGCCAGCACCCCGACAGGGATCCACGCCGAGCAGTACTTC. It specifies CASTPTGIHAEQYF.

The gene calls are TRBV4-3 and TRBJ2-7, with D possibly TRBD1 on 6 matching bases. Germline assignment: CDR1 LGHNA and CDR2 YSLEER. V was clipped by 0 bases and J by 1 base, with 13 bases between them. The CDR3 runs to 16 residues. CDR3 sequence (DNA): TGCGCCAGCAGCCAAGACACCGGGACACAATCCTACGAGCAGTACTTC. As protein: CASSQDTGTQSYEQYF.

This clonotype was counted between two and nine times. The CDR3 nucleotides read TGTGCCAGCAGCGTCACTAGCGGGGGGGCCGTGAATACGCAGTATTTT. This sequence encodes CASSVTSGGAVNTQYF. The chain combines TRBV9 with TRBJ2-3, with TRBD2 matching 13 bases. This CDR3 is 16 amino acids long. V lost 2 bases and J lost 7; bases outside the gene matches: 7. Germline lookup yields CDR1 SGDLS and CDR2 YYNGEE.

This chain joins TRBV9 and TRBJ2-5; D is ambiguous. This CDR3 is 13 amino acids long. V shed 0 bases and J shed 5 bases, with 8 bases lying between them. Germline CDR1 and CDR2: SGDLS and YYNGEE. The CDR3 coding sequence is TGTGCCAGCAGCGTAGTCTTGGGGGAGACCCAGTACTTC. It yields the protein CASSVVLGETQYF.

This clonotype was counted between two and nine times. The chain links TRBV5-1 to TRBJ2-2; D is unclear. The ends were cut back, 3 bases at V and 0 bases at J, with 9 bases in the middle. CDR3 size: 15 residues. Germline V gene sequence: CDR1 SGHRS, CDR2 YFSETQ. CDR3 sequence: CASSWGVANTGELFF. The CDR3 DNA reads as TGCGCCAGCAGCTGGGGTGTAGCGAACACCGGGGAGCTGTTTTTT.

This clonotype was observed a handful of times. The CDR3 DNA reads as TGCAGTGCTAGAGTATTCGGACGGGGGAACACTGAAGCTTTCTTT. Translating gives CSARVFGRGNTEAFF. V is TRBV20-1 and J is TRBJ1-1; unclear D gene. The germline V gene encodes CDR1 DFQATT and CDR2 SNEGSKA (reference sequence). The CDR3 covers 15 residues. Trimming cost V 1 base and J 1 base, with 13 bases left between them.